This T cell receptor (beta chain) stems from a study of CD8 T cells in ankylosing spondylitis. As concerns this clonotype: Its target is unknown.

The study, taken as a whole, reports: Some of the motif variants had earlier been found in reactive arthritis patients' fluid and blood. Characteristic, it appeared, of ankylosing spondylitis blood was a TCR beta motif of several highly homologous variants.

Germline V lookup: CDR1 SGHRS, CDR2 YFSETQ. The CDR3 is 15 residues long. The V segment lost 2 bases and the J segment 1 base; nucleotides outside the gene matches: 2. Construction of TCR beta libraries was performed using quantitative 5'-RACE with molecular barcodes. Each CDR3 protein is one row after TCRdb ran MiXCR on the 5' RACE reads. This repertoire shows 200,000 to 250,000 distinct CDR3 sequences, under 12% found once; its top ten account for about a fifth. The gene calls are TRBV5-1 and TRBJ2-2; 7 bases match TRBD1. The TCR originated in a male donor with ankylosing spondylitis or in good health (not recorded which). The specimen sequenced was blood, either unsorted or a sorted T cell fraction (not recorded which). The CDR3 region has the DNA TGCGCCAGCAGCTTTCAGGGGGAGAACACCGGGGAGCTGTTTTTT. This sequence encodes CASSFQGENTGELFF.